These 7 T cell receptor beta chains originate from one sample sequenced in a study of blood T cell repertoires in COVID-19. The data were produced by immunoSEQ multiplex PCR, yet TCRdb's version contains in-frame clones alone and is incomplete. The repertoire holds about 55,000 clones, 75% to 90% seen once, with around 1.9% in the top ten. The sample was peripheral blood. The receptors derive from a woman aged 55-69 years with acute or convalescent COVID-19.

The chain is built from TRBV14 and TRBJ1-2; TRBD1 matches at 10 bases. The CDR3 is made up of 15 amino acids. In germline, CDR1 is SGHDN, CDR2 FVKESK. V gave up 4 bases and J gave up 4 bases; unmatched junction bases: 6. The CDR3 DNA follows: TGTGCCAGCAGCCTATCCGGGACAGGGGTCTATGGCTACACCTTC. Encoded protein: CASSLSGTGVYGYTF.

J is TRBJ1-3 and V is TRBV7-9, with D possibly TRBD1 on 5 matching bases. Germline loops: CDR1 SEHNR, CDR2 FQNEAQ (reference sequence). CDR3 length: 15 residues. Trimming cost V 4 bases and J 1 base, with 11 bases left between them. The CDR3 protein is CASSSQGGSGNTIYF. CDR3 DNA sequence: TGTGCCAGCAGCTCTCAGGGAGGTTCTGGAAACACCATATATTTT.

The genes are TRBV14 and TRBJ1-1, with D unresolved. V lost 3 bases, J lost 3 bases, and 11 bases lay in between. The CDR3 extends over 14 amino acids. The V gene's germline CDR1 is SGHDN and CDR2 FVKESK. The CDR3 is CASSQKIADTEAFF. For the CDR3, the DNA is TGTGCCAGCAGCCAGAAAATAGCGGACACTGAAGCTTTCTTT. The full variable domain, completed using reference TRBV14 and TRBJ1-1, is EAGVTQFPSHSVIEKGQTVTLRCDPISGHDNLYWYRRVMGKEIKFLLHFVKESKQDESGMPNNRFLAERTGGTYSTLKVQPAELEDSGVYFCASSQKIADTEAFFGQGTRLTVV.

The chain combines TRBV7-8 with TRBJ1-4, with 9 bases fitting TRBD1. Trimming at V came to 5 bases and at J to 8 bases, leaving 6 bases not matched to a gene. The CDR3 extends over 14 amino acids. Looked up from germline, CDR1 is SGHVS and CDR2 is FQNEAQ. The CDR3 bases are TGTGCCAGCAGCCCTACAGGGGGCAGGGAAAAACTGTTTTTT. Its protein product is CASSPTGGREKLFF.

The V and J genes are TRBV28 and TRBJ1-3, with a tentative D call TRBD1 (5 bases). The CDR3 contains 15 residues. Per germline, CDR1 MDHEN and CDR2 SYDVKM. The germline V and J ends were trimmed by 5 bases and 4 bases, with 15 bases remaining between them. The CDR3 sequence is CASSPRGEGGNTIYF. The CDR3 DNA reads TGTGCCAGCAGTCCCCGGGGGGAGGGAGGAAACACCATATATTTT.

This clone was observed once. The V call is TRBV7-8, the J call TRBJ1-5; 10 bases align to TRBD1. V shed 3 bases, J shed 4 bases, and the junction held 3 bases outside the gene matches. Germline CDR1 is SGHVS and CDR2 is FQNEAQ. This CDR3 is built from 15 residues. The CDR3 reads CASSLTGGQNQPQHF. CDR3 bases: TGTGCCAGCAGCTTGACAGGGGGCCAAAATCAGCCCCAGCATTTT.

The V gene is TRBV27, the J gene TRBJ2-7; 10 positions match TRBD1. The CDR3 is 15 residues long. The V segment lost 6 bases and the J segment 2 bases; nucleotides outside the gene matches: 7. The germline gives CDR1 MNHEY, CDR2 SMNVEV (reference sequence). CDR3 sequence (DNA): TGTGCCAGCAGACCCCGGACAGGGGGGACCTACGAGCAGTACTTC. This sequence encodes CASRPRTGGTYEQYF.